The clone carrying this T cell receptor (beta chain) was observed a few times. Its antigen is unknown. This record belongs to a study of cytomegalovirus exposure and HLA in healthy donors. Overall study: Unique TCR beta sequences numbering about 100 million came from about 179 million T cells in an earlier analysis.

Losses at the gene ends were 5 bases for V and 6 bases for J; bases not matched to a gene: 12. Germline V lookup: CDR1 SGHVS, CDR2 FQNEAQ. The CDR3 is made up of 17 amino acids. Both 60 Vbeta primers and 13 Jbeta primers went into the PCR. Using immunoSEQ multiplex PCR, the repertoire was profiled, and TCRdb retains in-frame clones only, with some absent. The data contain 150,000 to 200,000 clones, 80% to 85% of them seen just once; the ten biggest clones take up 0.95% to 1.4%. The study's findings and limits: Later on, an analysis tied around 17,000 TCR beta sequences to HLA alleles at 0.05 false discovery rate. Reportedly, diagnosis of cytomegalovirus status by the classifier showed high specificity and sensitivity. In terms of immune exposure information, only CMV serostatus was available.

The V and J genes are TRBV7-8 and TRBJ2-2, with 10 bases aligning to TRBD2. The sample consisted of PBMCs. This sequence was found in a woman between 35 and 50 years old in good health and CMV-seronegative. The CDR3 loop reads CASSTHGPLAGSGELFF. In DNA form, the CDR3 reads TGTGCCAGCAGCACTCACGGGCCACTAGCGGGATCCGGGGAGCTGTTTTTT.